A single sample is the source of the 18 T cell receptor beta chains below, sequenced in a study of OX40 agonist ivuxolimab in advanced cancers. The table came from immunoSEQ multiplex PCR; TCRdb's copy has only in-frame clones and leaves some out. The repertoire consists of approximately 70,000 clones, with approximately 90% occurring once and the leading ten covering more than 0.8%. Material: CD4+ or CD8+ T cells sorted from blood, obtained in a trial of the OX40 agonist ivuxolimab. The receptors come from an adult with an advanced solid tumor such as melanoma, head and neck, liver or kidney cancer.

The gene calls are TRBV11-3 and TRBJ2-3, with TRBD1 matching 10 bases. Germline V CDR1 and CDR2: SGHNT, YENEEA. J gave up 4 bases and V 5 bases, and 6 bases lay outside the gene matches. This CDR3 comprises 15 residues. The DNA for the CDR3 is TGTGCCAGCAGCACCGGACAGGGGGGACCAGATACGCAGTATTTT. The encoded protein is CASSTGQGGPDTQYF. Full variable domain (missing parts from reference TRBV11-3 and TRBJ2-3): EAGVVQSPRYKIIEKKQPVAFWCNPISGHNTLYWYLQNLGQGPELLIRYENEEAVDDSQLPKDRFSAERLKGVDSTLKIQPAELGDSAVYLCASSTGQGGPDTQYFGPGTRLTVL.

This clone showed up just a few times. CDR3 in amino acids: CAITGGGTSGGTGELFF. CDR3 nucleotide sequence: TGTGCCATCACCGGAGGGGGGACTAGCGGAGGAACCGGGGAGCTGTTTTTT. The V and J genes are TRBV10-3 and TRBJ2-2, with 11 positions matching TRBD2. Unmatched junction bases numbered 12, after V lost 7 bases and J lost 5 bases. Germline assignment: CDR1 ENHRY and CDR2 SYGVKD. CDR3 length: 17 residues.

V and J are TRBV5-4 and TRBJ2-1; 14 bases align to TRBD2. The CDR3 contains 20 residues. Per germline, CDR1 SGHNT and CDR2 YYREEE (reference sequence). The trim removed 3 bases at V and 2 bases at J, leaving 13 bases unmatched. The CDR3 here is CASSSATGTSGSRAYNEQFF. The DNA of the CDR3 is TGTGCCAGCAGCTCGGCAACCGGGACTAGCGGGAGTAGGGCCTACAATGAGCAGTTCTTC.

This clone was detected only once. V gene TRBV6-6 combines with J gene TRBJ1-2, with TRBD1 matching over 7 bases. With 2 bases clipped from V and 3 bases from J, the junction kept 3 bases outside the gene matches. The CDR3 spans 14 residues. Germline V gene data show CDR1 as MNHNY and CDR2 as SVGAGI (reference sequence). CDR3 bases: TGTGCCAGCAGTTACCCAGGGACAGACTATGGCTACACCTTC. Amino acids: CASSYPGTDYGYTF.

CDR3 amino acids: CASSPRTGDHEQYF. The DNA of the CDR3 is TGTGCCAGCAGCCCCCGGACAGGGGACCACGAGCAGTACTTC. V is TRBV5-4 and J is TRBJ2-5; TRBD1 aligns across 9 bases. Near its end, the DNA agrees better with TRBJ2-7, so the J call may be wrong. Germline CDR1 SGHNT, CDR2 YYREEE (reference sequence). The CDR3 runs 14 residues.

The CDR3 protein is CAWSVDGRSYEQYF. CDR3 nucleotides: TGTGCCTGGAGTGTAGATGGACGGTCCTACGAGCAGTACTTC. The V and J genes are TRBV30 and TRBJ2-7; D is ambiguous. CDR3 length equals 14 residues. V lost 0 bases and J 1 base, leaving 10 bases between the germline ends. The germline gives CDR1 GTSNPN, CDR2 SVGIG (reference sequence).

CDR3 DNA sequence: TGTGCCAGCTCACCGCAGGGGGGACAAGAGACCCAGTACTTC. It encodes CASSPQGGQETQYF. The genes are TRBV18 and TRBJ2-5; TRBD1 is a possible D gene (7 bases). Germline V CDR1 and CDR2: KGHSH, LQKENI. Deletions cut 3 bases from V and 2 bases from J, with 10 bases between. The CDR3 contains 14 residues.

This clone has a handful of counts. This chain joins TRBV28 and TRBJ2-6; D may be TRBD1 (6 bases). There are 15 residues in the CDR3. Trimming shortened V by 5 bases and J by 0 bases, and 8 bases separated the two germline ends. In germline, CDR1 is MDHEN, CDR2 SYDVKM. The CDR3 here is CASSPDSSGANVLTF. DNA for the CDR3: TGTGCCAGCAGTCCGGACAGCTCTGGGGCCAACGTCCTGACTTTC.

The chain couples TRBV2 to TRBJ2-1; unclear D gene. Germline CDR1 reads SNHLY; CDR2 reads FYNNEI. V lost 4 bases, J lost 4 bases, and 14 bases lay in between. The CDR3 totals 15 residues. CDR3 residues: CASSVGPPPYNEQFF. The CDR3 DNA reads as TGTGCCAGCAGTGTGGGTCCCCCCCCTTACAATGAGCAGTTCTTC.

This chain uses TRBV28 with TRBJ1-2; unclear D gene. Trimming removed 8 bases from V and 2 bases from J, with 9 bases in between. This CDR3 has 12 amino acids. Germline assignment: CDR1 MDHEN and CDR2 SYDVKM. The CDR3, as DNA: TGTGCCAGCTCGGACTGGAACTATGGCTACACCTTC. Amino acid sequence: CASSDWNYGYTF.

The chain uses TRBV7-2 and TRBJ2-1; 10 nucleotides line up with TRBD2. Trimming took 6 bases from V and 0 from J; bases not matched to a gene: 5. From germline, CDR1 is SGHTA and CDR2 FQGNSA. This CDR3 contains 16 residues. Here the CDR3 reads CASRASGRVSYNEQFF. CDR3 DNA sequence: TGTGCCAGCAGGGCTAGCGGGAGAGTCTCCTACAATGAGCAGTTCTTC.

The V call is TRBV4-1, the J call TRBJ2-1; 14 bases map to TRBD2. V trimming: 0 bases; J trimming: 8 bases; junction bases outside the gene matches: 12. The CDR3 sequence is 19 residues long. Germline V lookup: CDR1 MGHRA, CDR2 YSYEKL. CDR3 sequence reads: CASSQDWTSGGRGSDEQFF. The CDR3 region has the DNA TGCGCCAGCAGCCAAGATTGGACTAGCGGGGGGCGGGGCTCGGATGAGCAGTTCTTC.

The chain links TRBV2 to TRBJ1-4, with D possibly matching TRBD1 (5 bases). This CDR3 comprises 15 residues. V was trimmed by 4 bases and J by 5 bases, leaving 14 bases between them. Germline CDR1 SNHLY, CDR2 FYNNEI. The CDR3 coding sequence is TGTGCCAGCAGTGGCCGGGACCGAATAAATGAAAAACTGTTTTTT. Protein: CASSGRDRINEKLFF.

V usage is TRBV5-1 and J usage is TRBJ2-5; 15 positions match TRBD2. The J segment lost 2 bases and the V segment lost 3 bases, leaving 11 bases of the junction unmatched. The CDR3 spans 19 residues. Germline CDR1 and CDR2: SGHRS and YFSETQ. Here the CDR3 reads CASSSTNTGLAGGQETQYF. DNA of the CDR3: TGCGCCAGCAGCTCCACTAACACGGGACTAGCGGGAGGTCAAGAGACCCAGTACTTC.

The rearrangement uses TRBV7-9 and TRBJ2-3; D is uncertain. The CDR3 length is 15 residues. The germline V gene encodes CDR1 SEHNR and CDR2 FQNEAQ (reference sequence). The ends were cut back, 3 bases at V and 0 bases at J, with 10 bases in the middle. CDR3 in DNA: TGTGCCAGCAGCTTGACGCAAGCTAGCACAGATACGCAGTATTTT. It specifies CASSLTQASTDTQYF.

The V gene is TRBV5-1, the J gene TRBJ2-1, with 7 bases identical to TRBD1. Trimming cost V 8 bases and J 2 bases; bases outside gene matches: 13. The CDR3 consists of 16 residues. Germline V gene lookup returns CDR1 SGHRS and CDR2 YFSETQ. The CDR3 here is CASKLGTGTAYNEQFF. The CDR3 nucleotides are TGCGCCAGTAAATTAGGGACCGGGACAGCCTACAATGAGCAGTTCTTC.

The chain joins TRBV4-2 to TRBJ2-3, with 10 bases identical to TRBD2. Germline values: CDR1 LGHNA, CDR2 YNFKEQ. The length of the CDR3 is 16 residues. V shed 1 base and J 3 bases; nucleotides not matched to a gene: 4. The CDR3 DNA is TGTGCCAGCAGCCAAGTAGGGGGACTAGCGACAGATACGCAGTATTTT. Encoded protein: CASSQVGGLATDTQYF.

This rearrangement joins TRBV7-2 to TRBJ2-7; 7 bases align to TRBD2. Germline loops: CDR1 SGHTA, CDR2 FQGNSA. The CDR3 is made up of 13 amino acids. The junction had 5 bases not matched to a gene; V was cut back by 5 bases and J by 4 bases. The CDR3 protein is CASSTQREYEQYF. In DNA form, the CDR3 reads TGTGCCAGCAGCACCCAGCGGGAATACGAGCAGTACTTC. Together with reference TRBV7-2 and TRBJ2-7, the CDR3 gives the full variable domain: GAGVSQSPSNKVTEKGKDVELRCDPISGHTALYWYRQSLGQGLEFLIYFQGNSAPDKSGLPSDRFSAERTGGSVSTLTIQRTQQEDSAVYLCASSTQREYEQYFGPGTRLTVT.